What follows are 25 T cell receptor beta chains derived from one specimen sequenced in a study of read filtering for tumor transcriptome and immune sequencing. This library used roughly 400 ng RNA and molecular barcoded adaptors spanning alpha/delta and beta/gamma chains. TCRdb itself ran the reads through MiXCR, one entry per CDR3 protein. In the table there are 85,000 to 100,000 distinct CDR3 sequences, 20% to 25% of which are singletons. Material for sequencing was a population of CD138-negative cells sorted from bone marrow. The receptors derive from a donor over 35 with multiple myeloma.

A word on this clonotype: A read error may produce the germline difference seen at one junction end. The rearrangement links TRBV12-3 or TRBV12-4 to TRBJ1-2; 8 bases line up with TRBD1. CDR3 size: 17 residues. CDR3 DNA: TGTGCCCGCAGTCCCCTAAGGGCCGGACAGGGAAGGTATGGCTACACCTTC. It yields the protein CARSPLRAGQGRYGYTF.

Ten or more counts support this clonotype. The chain couples TRBV11-2 to TRBJ2-5; 8 bases fit TRBD2. V was pared by 1 base and J by 2 bases, with 3 bases of the junction left unmatched. Germline lookup yields CDR1 SGHAT and CDR2 FQNNGV. CDR3 size: 15 residues. CDR3 protein: CASSLGPGGQETQYF. CDR3 bases: TGTGCCAGCAGCTTAGGGCCGGGGGGGCAAGAGACCCAGTACTTC.

Regarding this clonotype: This could be a read error, since a much larger clone is one nucleotide away. The chain is built from TRBV2 and TRBJ2-5; D might be TRBD1 or TRBD2, each matching 5 bases. CDR3 size: 11 residues. Per germline, CDR1 SNHLY and CDR2 FYNNEI. The CDR3 nucleotides are TGTGCCAGCAGTGCCCTCGGGACCCAGCACTTC. It translates to CASSALGTQHF.

This clonotype appeared many times. The V call is TRBV11-3, the J call TRBJ2-3; D unclear. The germline V gene encodes CDR1 SGHNT and CDR2 YENEEA. Trimming took off 1 base at V and 4 bases at J, with 9 bases between the two ends. This CDR3 spans 14 amino acids. CDR3 in amino acids: CASSLGPEADTQYF. CDR3 coding DNA: TGTGCCAGCAGCTTAGGACCGGAAGCAGATACGCAGTATTTT. Looking up the rest from reference TRBV11-3 and TRBJ2-3 gives the full variable domain: EAGVVQSPRYKIIEKKQPVAFWCNPISGHNTLYWYLQNLGQGPELLIRYENEEAVDDSQLPKDRFSAERLKGVDSTLKIQPAELGDSAVYLCASSLGPEADTQYFGPGTRLTVL.

This clonotype has at least ten counts. The genes are TRBV28 and TRBJ1-1, with D tentatively TRBD1 (5 bases). V lost 4 bases to trimming and J lost 5 bases, with 17 bases between them. The CDR3 totals 15 residues. Germline CDR1 reads MDHEN; CDR2 reads SYDVKM. CDR3 coding DNA: TGTGCCAGCAGTTCAACAGGACGGGGGAGGACTGAAGCTTTCTTT. Encoded protein: CASSSTGRGRTEAFF.

This clonotype was counted at least ten times. The V call is TRBV20-1, the J call TRBJ2-2; either TRBD1 or TRBD2 may fit D (5 bases each). CDR1 DFQATT and CDR2 SNEGSKA come from the germline V gene (reference sequence). The ends were cut back, 5 bases at V and 1 base at J, with 17 bases in the middle. The CDR3 loop spans 16 amino acids. In nucleotides, the CDR3 is TGCAGTGCTCGTCAGGGAGCGCCTTTGAACACCGGGGAGCTGTTTTTT. Its translation is CSARQGAPLNTGELFF.

In this sample, this clonotype turned up many times. The chain links TRBV15 to TRBJ2-5; D not resolved. With 1 base removed from V and 5 bases from J, the gap between germline ends came to 8 bases. Per germline, CDR1 LNHNV and CDR2 YYDKDF (reference sequence). This CDR3 contains 13 residues. The CDR3 spells CATSRVQSETQYF. The DNA for the CDR3 is TGTGCCACCAGCAGAGTACAGTCCGAGACCCAGTACTTC.

This chain joins TRBV20-1 and TRBJ1-1, with a weak D call TRBD1 (6 bases). Trimming cost V 3 bases and J 5 bases, with 16 bases left between them. From germline, CDR1 is DFQATT and CDR2 SNEGSKA (reference sequence). The CDR3 sequence is 14 residues long. The CDR3 DNA reads TGCAGTGCTAGCAGGGGCCCTCCGGGTACTGAAGCTTTCTTT. It encodes CSASRGPPGTEAFF.

The chain uses TRBV27 and TRBJ1-1; 8 bases fit TRBD1. The germline V gene has CDR1 MNHEY and CDR2 SMNVEV (reference sequence). The trim removed 6 bases at V and 3 bases at J, leaving 3 bases unmatched. CDR3 length equals 13 residues. The CDR3 DNA reads as TGTGCCAGCAGGGACAGGGAGGACACTGAAGCTTTCTTT. Encoded protein: CASRDREDTEAFF.

This clonotype was observed at least ten times. The chain carries TRBV12-5 and TRBJ2-5, with 7 bases identical to TRBD2. This CDR3 is built from 13 residues. The V and J ends lost 8 bases and 2 bases, in that order; junction bases with no gene match: 5. CDR1 is LGHNT and CDR2 is FRNRAP in the germline V gene. The DNA for the CDR3 is TGTGCTAGTTCTTCGGGGGGTCAAGAGACCCAGTACTTC. Residues: CASSSGGQETQYF.

A word on this clonotype: A much larger clone differs by one base, so this may be a read error. The rearrangement links TRBV6-5 to TRBJ2-5; unclear D gene. Between the trimmed V and J ends, which lost 5 bases and 1 base, there was a span of 14 bases. Germline V gene lookup returns CDR1 MNHEY and CDR2 SVGAGI. The CDR3 consists of 15 residues. CDR3: CASSEHWVIQETQYF. The CDR3 DNA follows: TGTGCCAGCAGTGAACACTGGGTTATCCAAGAGACCCAGTACTTC.

This clonotype has just a few counts. This chain uses TRBV19 with TRBJ1-1; the D gene is possibly TRBD1 (5 bases). With 6 bases removed from V and 4 bases from J, the gap between germline ends came to 15 bases. Germline CDR1 LNHDA, CDR2 SQIVND (reference sequence). The CDR3 has 14 amino acids. The CDR3, as DNA: TGTGCCAGTAGCCCGGGGGGGGGTGGCACTGAAGCTTTCTTT. It specifies CASSPGGGGTEAFF. Filled out from reference TRBV19 and TRBJ1-1, the complete variable domain reads DGGITQSPKYLFRKEGQNVTLSCEQNLNHDAMYWYRQDPGQGLRLIYYSQIVNDFQKGDIAEGYSVSREKKESFPLTVTSAQKNPTAFYLCASSPGGGGTEAFFGQGTRLTVV.

This clonotype was counted ten times or more. This sequence joins TRBV12-3 or TRBV12-4 and TRBJ2-3; 10 bases line up with TRBD2. This CDR3 contains 15 residues. Trimming removed 10 bases from V and 0 bases from J; junction bases left unmatched: 7. The CDR3 region is CAISLAGASTDTQYF. Here the CDR3 DNA reads TGTGCCATCTCCCTAGCGGGGGCTAGCACAGATACGCAGTATTTT.

This clonotype was detected ten times or more. V and J are TRBV7-2 and TRBJ2-7; D ambiguous. V dropped 1 base and J dropped 3 bases, with 7 bases sitting between them. From germline, CDR1 is SGHTA and CDR2 FQGNSA. The CDR3 runs 13 residues. CDR3 in DNA: TGTGCCAGCAGCTTAGGGGCAGGCTACGAGCAGTACTTC. This encodes CASSLGAGYEQYF. The entire variable domain, with the rest obtained from reference TRBV7-2 and TRBJ2-7, is as follows: GAGVSQSPSNKVTEKGKDVELRCDPISGHTALYWYRQSLGQGLEFLIYFQGNSAPDKSGLPSDRFSAERTGGSVSTLTIQRTQQEDSAVYLCASSLGAGYEQYFGPGTRLTVT.

Ten or more counts support this clonotype. This rearrangement joins TRBV29-1 to TRBJ2-2; D possibly matches TRBD1 or TRBD2 (5 bases each). V was trimmed by 0 bases and J by 4 bases, leaving 15 bases between them. CDR3 size: 16 residues. Germline CDR1 and CDR2: SQVTM and ANQGSEA. CDR3 nucleotides: TGCAGCGTTGAAGATAGAGCGGCAGGGAGCACCGGGGAGCTGTTTTTT. It translates to CSVEDRAAGSTGELFF.

This clonotype was seen a few times. A clone one base away is much larger, so this may be a read error. The CDR3 DNA reads TGTGCCACCAGCGGAGATCTTGGGTACACCGGGGAGCTGTTTTTT. Its protein product is CATSGDLGYTGELFF. This rearrangement joins TRBV24-1 to TRBJ2-2; the D is unclear. Looked up from germline, CDR1 is KGHDR and CDR2 is SFDVKD. Trimming removed 7 bases from V and 3 bases from J, with 14 bases in between. The CDR3 consists of 15 residues.

This clonotype showed up many times. This chain connects TRBV13 to TRBJ2-1, with 10 bases fitting TRBD2. This CDR3 has 15 amino acids. V shed 0 bases and J 9 bases; nucleotides not matched to a gene: 5. The germline gives CDR1 PRHDT, CDR2 FYEKMQ (reference sequence). CDR3 nucleotide sequence: TGTGCCAGCAGCTTAGGTCCAGCGGGGGGGGGTGAGCAGTTCTTC. It codes for CASSLGPAGGGEQFF.

This clonotype turned up a few times. The chain combines TRBV29-1 with TRBJ1-3, with unresolved D. The CDR3 spans 11 residues. Per germline, CDR1 SQVTM and CDR2 ANQGSEA. V was trimmed by 6 bases and J by 4 bases, leaving 7 bases between them. CDR3 sequence reads: CSVPRGNTIYF. CDR3 coding DNA: TGCAGCGTCCCTCGGGGAAACACCATATATTTT.

This clonotype was observed many times. V gene TRBV27 combines with J gene TRBJ1-6, with a possible D match to TRBD1 (5 bases). The germline V gene has CDR1 MNHEY and CDR2 SMNVEV (reference sequence). CDR3 length: 15 residues. Trimming pared 5 bases from V and 14 bases from J, leaving 22 bases between. The CDR3 sequence is CASSLSRGALSALHF. The CDR3 DNA follows: TGTGCCAGCAGTCTTTCAAGGGGCGCTTTGAGTGCCCTCCACTTT.

This clonotype was counted many times. This sequence joins TRBV5-1 and TRBJ2-3, with D maybe TRBD1 (6 bases). The CDR3 loop spans 14 amino acids. Germline CDR1 reads SGHRS; CDR2 reads YFSETQ. The V end lost 7 bases, the J end lost 3 bases, and 15 bases lay between the germline ends. DNA for the CDR3: TGCGCCAGCCGAACGGCAGGGGAAACAGATACGCAGTATTTT. Residues: CASRTAGETDTQYF.

This clonotype was seen repeatedly, ten times or more. The chain combines TRBV20-1 with TRBJ2-1; TRBD1 matches at 7 bases. The trim removed 2 bases at V and 7 bases at J, leaving 14 bases unmatched. Germline V gene sequence: CDR1 DFQATT, CDR2 SNEGSKA (reference sequence). There are 16 residues in the CDR3. Here the CDR3 reads CSARFLGTDKSNEQFF. The CDR3 nucleotides are TGCAGTGCTAGATTTTTGGGGACAGATAAGTCGAATGAGCAGTTCTTC.

This clonotype was observed a handful of times. This may arise from a read error, as a much more abundant clone is one base away. V gene TRBV4-2 combines with J gene TRBJ2-1; D is unresolved. The CDR3 is 13 residues long. The germline V gene encodes CDR1 LGHNA and CDR2 YNFKEQ. The DNA of the CDR3 is TGTGTCAGCAGCCCCGTATCTAGAGATGAGCAGTTCTTC. It codes for CVSSPVSRDEQFF.

This clonotype was seen a few times. The J gene is TRBJ2-1, the V gene TRBV4-1; 14 positions match TRBD2. The CDR3 has 16 amino acids. CDR1 MGHRA and CDR2 YSYEKL come from the germline V gene. V dropped 1 base and J dropped 6; count of bases not matched to a gene: 2. CDR3 nucleotide sequence: TGCGCCAGCAGCCAAGGGGGACTAGCGGGGGCCAATGAGCAGTTCTTC. This gives the protein CASSQGGLAGANEQFF.

This clonotype was observed at least ten times. The V call is TRBV28, the J call TRBJ1-2, with D maybe TRBD1 (5 bases). The CDR3 length is 14 residues. From germline, CDR1 is MDHEN and CDR2 SYDVKM. The V end lost 2 bases, the J end lost 1 base, and 8 bases lay between the germline ends. The CDR3 sequence: CASSLGGRNYGYTF. The CDR3 region has the DNA TGTGCCAGCAGTTTAGGGGGACGTAACTATGGCTACACCTTC.

This clonotype was detected many times. This sequence joins TRBV5-1 and TRBJ2-1; 8 positions match TRBD1. The CDR3 runs to 15 residues. V gave up 6 bases and J gave up 6 bases; unmatched junction bases: 11. Germline V gives CDR1 SGHRS, CDR2 YFSETQ. This CDR3 is CASTRGQGAFNEQFF. In DNA form, the CDR3 reads TGCGCCAGCACGCGAGGGCAGGGGGCTTTCAATGAGCAGTTCTTC.